The sequence of this T cell receptor beta chain was determined in a study of blood T cell repertoires in COVID-19. At the level of the study: Sources were T cells, B-cell-depleted T cells, or PBMCs; the material itself was cDNA or gDNA.

CDR1 is SNHLY, CDR2 FYNNEI, per germline. CDR3 size: 13 residues. V gave up 4 bases and J gave up 4 bases, with 10 bases separating them. Only in-frame clones appear in the TCRdb table, and some are missing; sequencing was by immunoSEQ multiplex PCR. Among over 350,000 clones listed, 70% to 90% were seen once. Recruits, aged roughly 18 to 95 years, lived in 25 or so US areas. Participants had their cohort set by participant-reported clinical history. Sequenced sample: PBMCs or T cells enriched from blood (not recorded which). This chain connects TRBV2 to TRBJ1-2, with D possibly being TRBD1 (5 bases). This receptor was taken from a woman younger than 30 with acute COVID-19. The CDR3 sequence is CASSGVGGYGYTF. The CDR3 DNA reads TGTGCCAGCAGTGGCGTCGGGGGCTATGGCTACACCTTC.